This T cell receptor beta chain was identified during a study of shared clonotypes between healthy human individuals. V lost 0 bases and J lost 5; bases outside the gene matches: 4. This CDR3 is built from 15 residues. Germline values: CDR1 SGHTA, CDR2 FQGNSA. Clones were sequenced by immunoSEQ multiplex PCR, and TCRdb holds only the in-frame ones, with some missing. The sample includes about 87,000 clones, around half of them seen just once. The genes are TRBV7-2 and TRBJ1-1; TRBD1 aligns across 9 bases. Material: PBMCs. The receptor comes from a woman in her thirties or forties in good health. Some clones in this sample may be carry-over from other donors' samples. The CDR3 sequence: CASSLAGTGRTEAFF. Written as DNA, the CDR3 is TGTGCCAGCAGCTTAGCCGGGACAGGGCGTACTGAAGCTTTCTTT.